The 25 T cell receptor beta chains below were found in one sample sequenced in a study of T cell clonality in common variable immunodeficiency. The study's findings and limits: Common variable immunodeficiency TCR beta sequences reportedly had fewer deletions and N-nucleotide insertions.

Their antigen targets remain unknown. TCRdb's copy holds only in-frame clones and misses some; the assay was immunoSEQ multiplex PCR. Reported are some 19,000 clones, none seen only once; the ten largest carry 24%. The sample was peripheral blood mononuclear cells. Every receptor here comes from a human donor with common variable immunodeficiency.

With regard to this clone: With the read ending 3 residues before the CDR3 end, the germline J gene is used to fill in that end. This chain links TRBV20-1 with TRBJ2-3; 7 bases are shared with TRBD2. V dropped 3 bases and J dropped 4; count of bases not matched to a gene: 10. From germline, CDR1 is DFQATT and CDR2 SNEGSKA (reference sequence). The CDR3 covers 15 residues. The chain's CDR3 is CSASGRTRTPDTQYF. The part of the CDR3 DNA that was read is TGCAGTGCTAGTGGGCGGACTAGGACGCCAGATACG.

This clone has more than one count but fewer than ten. From the germline J gene comes the end of the CDR3, since the read stops 3 residues before it. J is TRBJ2-3 and V is TRBV5-1; possibly TRBD2 for D (8 bases). Germline lookup yields CDR1 SGHRS and CDR2 YFSETQ. Trimming left V 4 bases short and J 2 bases short, with 14 bases between. This CDR3 is built from 15 residues. The CDR3 loop is CASSGTAGDTDTQYF. CDR3 DNA (partial): TGCGCCAGCAGCGGGACAGCGGGGGACACAGATACG. Full variable domain (missing parts from reference TRBV5-1 and TRBJ2-3): KAGVTQTPRYLIKTRGQQVTLSCSPISGHRSVSWYQQTPGQGLQFLFEYFSETQRNKGNFPGRFSGRQFSNSRSEMNVSTLELGDSALYLCASSGTAGDTDTQYFGPGTRLTVL.

This clone was detected ten times or more. Read sequence stops 3 residues before the CDR3 end, and the germline J gene provides the missing end. The chain recombines TRBV19 with TRBJ1-5; TRBD1 might be the D (5 bases). The CDR3 runs to 14 residues. The germline V gene encodes CDR1 LNHDA and CDR2 SQIVND (reference sequence). With 4 bases removed from V and 3 bases from J, the gap between germline ends came to 10 bases. CDR3 bases read: TGTGCCAGTAGTAAGGACACACTCAATCAGCCC. This sequence encodes CASSKDTLNQP. The full CDR3 reads CASSKDTLNQPQHF.

This clone was found a few times. The sequence runs out 3 residues before the end of the CDR3; the remainder is reconstructed from the germline J gene. V usage is TRBV5-1 and J usage is TRBJ2-1; D call uncertain. Trimming shortened V by 0 bases and J by 5 bases, and 6 bases separated the two germline ends. Germline CDR1 and CDR2: SGHRS and YFSETQ. This CDR3 spans 13 amino acids. Partial CDR3 DNA: TGCGCCAGCAGCTTGGCCGGTGACAATGAG. It is translated as CASSLAGDNE. The full CDR3 protein is CASSLAGDNEQFF.

For this clone: The CDR3 end lies 3 residues beyond the end of the read and is filled in from the germline J gene. The V and J genes are TRBV19 and TRBJ2-5; D may be TRBD1 or TRBD2 (5 bases each). Trimming left V 2 bases short and J 1 base short, with 17 bases between. The germline CDR1 and CDR2 sequences are LNHDA and SQIVND (reference sequence). The length of the CDR3 is 17 residues. The part of the CDR3 DNA that was read is TGTGCCAGTAGTATATTATGGTCGAGGGGTTTCCAAGAGACC. Its protein product is CASSILWSRGFQET. The CDR3 in full is CASSILWSRGFQETQYF.

In its sample, this clone was seen a few times. From the germline J gene comes the end of the CDR3, since the read stops 3 residues before it. The chain carries TRBV2 and TRBJ1-2; D not certain. The V end lost 1 base, the J end lost 7 bases, and 13 bases lay between the germline ends. This CDR3 has 14 amino acids. In germline, CDR1 is SNHLY, CDR2 FYNNEI. The sequenced CDR3 bases are TGTGCCAGCAGTGAAGAGGTTGGTGGCGGTGGC. Amino acids: CASSEEVGGGG. The entire CDR3 sequence reads CASSEEVGGGGYTF.

This clone has ten or more counts. With the read ending 3 residues before the CDR3 end, the germline J gene is used to fill in that end. The chain uses TRBV18 and TRBJ1-1; D not resolved. The CDR3 sequence is 13 residues long. Germline CDR1 and CDR2: KGHSH and LQKENI. Trimming took off 4 bases at V and 6 bases at J, with 12 bases between the two ends. Partial CDR3 DNA: TGTGCCAGCTCACTAAAAGACAATGCTGAA. Translation: CASSLKDNAE. The complete CDR3 reads CASSLKDNAEAFF.

This clone came up a few times. The CDR3 is cut off 3 residues early in the read; its end comes from the germline J gene. The rearrangement joins TRBV7-2 to TRBJ1-2; D not resolved. V was trimmed by 0 bases and J by 2 bases, leaving 7 bases between them. Germline CDR1 is SGHTA and CDR2 is FQGNSA. The CDR3 runs 14 residues. The DNA read from the CDR3 is TGTGCCAGCAGCTTAGCGGGCCGGAACTATGGC. The encoded protein is CASSLAGRNYG. The entire CDR3 is CASSLAGRNYGYTF. Complete variable domain (other parts from reference TRBV7-2 and TRBJ1-2): GAGVSQSPSNKVTEKGKDVELRCDPISGHTALYWYRQSLGQGLEFLIYFQGNSAPDKSGLPSDRFSAERTGGSVSTLTIQRTQQEDSAVYLCASSLAGRNYGYTFGSGTRLTVV.

Incomplete CDR3 DNA: TGTGCCAGTAGTATTGGGACAGGGGATTATAGCAATCAGCCC. It codes for CASSIGTGDYSNQP. The whole CDR3 is CASSIGTGDYSNQPQHF. The chain recombines TRBV19 with TRBJ1-5; TRBD1 matches 10 bases. The CDR3 goes on 3 residues after the read ends, and that part is filled in from the germline J gene. J gave up 0 bases and V 3 bases, and 5 bases lay outside the gene matches. This CDR3 spans 17 amino acids. Per the germline V gene, CDR1 is LNHDA and CDR2 is SQIVND (reference sequence). Full variable domain (outside the CDR3, taken from reference TRBV19 and TRBJ1-5): DGGITQSPKYLFRKEGQNVTLSCEQNLNHDAMYWYRQDPGQGLRLIYYSQIVNDFQKGDIAEGYSVSREKKESFPLTVTSAQKNPTAFYLCASSIGTGDYSNQPQHFGDGTRLSIL.

Details on this clone: The CDR3 is cut off 3 residues early in the read; its end comes from the germline J gene. This rearrangement joins TRBV19 to TRBJ1-2, with D possibly TRBD1 on 6 matching bases. Germline CDR1 is LNHDA and CDR2 is SQIVND (reference sequence). The CDR3 is made up of 15 amino acids. This CDR3 reads CASSLEVQGSEGYTF. The DNA read from the CDR3 is TGTGCCAGTAGCCTGGAAGTTCAGGGGAGTGAAGGC.

This clone was recorded many times. The CDR3 end falls 3 residues outside the read, so it is completed with the germline J gene. This chain uses TRBV29-1 with TRBJ2-2; D might be TRBD1 (6 bases). Trimming cost V 6 bases and J 2 bases, with 16 bases left between them. The CDR3 contains 15 residues. The germline V gene has CDR1 SQVTM and CDR2 ANQGSEA. CDR3 residues: CSVNTPGVNTGELFF. Incomplete CDR3 DNA: TGCAGCGTCAACACGCCAGGGGTCAACACCGGGGAG.

In its sample, this clone was seen a few times. The CDR3 end falls 3 residues outside the read, so it is completed with the germline J gene. The chain combines TRBV2 with TRBJ1-3; D gene ambiguous. Trimming shortened V by 4 bases and J by 0 bases, and 10 bases separated the two germline ends. From germline, CDR1 is SNHLY and CDR2 FYNNEI. The length of the CDR3 is 15 residues. CDR3 loop: CASSGLRNSGNTIYF. The CDR3 DNA, read in part, is TGTGCCAGCAGTGGGTTGCGGAACTCTGGAAACACC.

Of note for this clone: The sequence runs out 3 residues before the end of the CDR3; the remainder is reconstructed from the germline J gene. The chain couples TRBV18 to TRBJ2-2, with 7 bases fitting TRBD1. Per the germline V gene, CDR1 is KGHSH and CDR2 is LQKENI. V lost 8 bases to trimming and J lost 0 bases; unmatched junction nucleotides: 6. The CDR3 runs to 15 residues. The CDR3 spells CASPKDRTNTGELFF. The CDR3 bases that were read are TGTGCCAGCCCAAAGGACAGGACGAACACCGGGGAG. Full variable domain (outside the CDR3, taken from reference TRBV18 and TRBJ2-2): NAGVMQNPRHLVRRRGQEARLRCSPMKGHSHVYWYRQLPEEGLKFMVYLQKENIIDESGMPKERFSAEFPKEGPSILRIQQVVRGDSAAYFCASPKDRTNTGELFFGEGSRLTVL.

Only a few counts were recorded for this clone. Read data end 3 residues before the CDR3 end; the end is taken from the germline J gene. The chain is built from TRBV7-6 and TRBJ1-5; D possibly corresponds to TRBD1 (6 bases). Trimming cost V 1 base and J 3 bases, with 10 bases left between them. The CDR3 has 15 amino acids. Looked up from germline, CDR1 is SGHVS and CDR2 is FNYEAQ. CDR3 bases read: TGTGCCAGCAGCTTAGGTACAGGGTTCAATCAGCCC. Its protein is CASSLGTGFNQP. The whole CDR3 is CASSLGTGFNQPQHF.

Note on this clone: From the germline J gene comes the end of the CDR3, since the read stops 3 residues before it. The gene calls are TRBV30 and TRBJ1-4, with TRBD1 identical over 10 bases. Unmatched junction bases numbered 3, after V lost 0 bases and J lost 5 bases. CDR1 is GTSNPN, CDR2 SVGIG, per germline (reference sequence). This CDR3 has 15 amino acids. The CDR3 DNA, read in part, is TGTGCCTGGAGTGTAAAGGGACAGGGGAATGAAAAA. This sequence encodes CAWSVKGQGNEK. The whole CDR3 sequence is CAWSVKGQGNEKLFF.

The CDR3 protein is CASSFLQGSNQPQHF. Incomplete CDR3 DNA: TGTGCCAGTAGTTTTTTACAGGGTTCCAATCAGCCC. The rearrangement joins TRBV19 to TRBJ1-5, with a weak D call TRBD1 (6 bases). The read terminates 3 residues ahead of where the CDR3 ends, so the germline J gene completes it. The length of the CDR3 is 15 residues. Trimming removed 5 bases at V and 3 bases at J, with 14 bases between. Germline CDR1 LNHDA, CDR2 SQIVND (reference sequence).

This clone has just a few counts. The read ends 3 residues before the CDR3 terminus; that terminus is restored from the germline J gene. This chain links TRBV6-2 or TRBV6-3 with TRBJ2-3; 12 bases are a match to TRBD2. The ends lost 5 bases at V and 6 bases at J; junction bases unmatched: 6. The CDR3 loop spans 15 amino acids. Germline CDR1 MNHEY, CDR2 SVGEGT. The covered CDR3 bases are TGTGCCAGCAGTCTACTAGCGGGAGGTACGGATACG. It codes for CASSLLAGGTDT. The full CDR3 protein is CASSLLAGGTDTQYF.

With respect to this clone: The CDR3 extends 3 residues past the end of the read, so its final part is completed from the germline J gene. The chain links TRBV18 to TRBJ1-4, with 8 bases fitting TRBD1. J lost 8 bases, V lost 4 bases, and 6 bases had no gene match. CDR3 length: 14 residues. CDR1 is KGHSH and CDR2 is LQKENI in the germline V gene. The CDR3 sequence is CASSRGQDGEKLFF. The DNA read from the CDR3 is TGTGCCAGCTCACGGGGACAGGATGGCGAAAAA. The full variable domain, with the rest looked up from reference TRBV18 and TRBJ1-4, is NAGVMQNPRHLVRRRGQEARLRCSPMKGHSHVYWYRQLPEEGLKFMVYLQKENIIDESGMPKERFSAEFPKEGPSILRIQQVVRGDSAAYFCASSRGQDGEKLFFGSGTQLSVL.

There are a few counts of this clone. The read ends 3 residues shy of where the CDR3 ends; the end is completed using the germline J gene. The genes are TRBV20-1 and TRBJ2-7; 7 nucleotides match TRBD2. The CDR3 is made up of 14 amino acids. The ends lost 0 bases at V and 0 bases at J; junction bases unmatched: 2. Germline assignment: CDR1 DFQATT and CDR2 SNEGSKA (reference sequence). CDR3 DNA (partial): TGCAGTGCTAGAGATCGGGACTACTCCTACGAG. As protein: CSARDRDYSYE. The full CDR3 reads CSARDRDYSYEQYF.

This clone showed up many times. Incomplete CDR3 DNA: TGCGCCAGCAGCTTAAACAGGGGGGGGACTGAA. Translating it yields CASSLNRGGTE. The entire CDR3 is CASSLNRGGTEAFF. The rearrangement uses TRBV5-1 and TRBJ1-1, with TRBD1 matching over 8 bases. The CDR3 end lies 3 residues beyond the end of the read and is filled in from the germline J gene. V dropped 2 bases and J dropped 5; count of bases not matched to a gene: 5. This CDR3 is built from 14 residues. Germline V CDR1 and CDR2: SGHRS, YFSETQ.

This clone was counted many times. The CDR3 end lies 3 residues beyond the end of the read and is filled in from the germline J gene. The chain couples TRBV19 to TRBJ2-3; the D gene is possibly TRBD2 (6 bases). This CDR3 comprises 12 residues. The ends were cut back, 7 bases at V and 4 bases at J, with 9 bases in the middle. Germline CDR1 reads LNHDA; CDR2 reads SQIVND (reference sequence). CDR3 loop: CASTPGADTQYF. The CDR3 bases that were read are TGTGCCAGTACCCCGGGGGCAGATACG. Filled out from reference TRBV19 and TRBJ2-3, the complete variable domain reads DGGITQSPKYLFRKEGQNVTLSCEQNLNHDAMYWYRQDPGQGLRLIYYSQIVNDFQKGDIAEGYSVSREKKESFPLTVTSAQKNPTAFYLCASTPGADTQYFGPGTRLTVL.

This clone came up a few times. Read coverage stops 3 residues before the CDR3 terminus; the germline J gene supplies the remainder. The rearrangement uses TRBV30 and TRBJ1-6; 10 positions agree with TRBD1. This CDR3 has 13 amino acids. V was clipped by 5 bases and J by 6 bases; unmatched bases: 1. In germline, CDR1 is GTSNPN, CDR2 SVGIG (reference sequence). Here the CDR3 reads CAWGTGVNSPLHF. CDR3 DNA, as far as it was read: TGTGCCTGGGGGACAGGGGTTAATTCACCC.

This clone occurred a few times. The read terminates 3 residues before the CDR3 end, so the remaining end is supplied by the germline J gene. This chain uses TRBV19 with TRBJ2-7, with no clear D. V lost 8 bases and J 2 bases, leaving 4 bases between the germline ends. Germline V CDR1 and CDR2: LNHDA, SQIVND (reference sequence). This CDR3 is 10 amino acids long. Incomplete CDR3 DNA: TGTGCCAGTCGTCCCTACGAG. Amino acids: CASRPYE. The whole CDR3 protein is CASRPYEQYF.

Points on this clone: The observed sequence ends 3 residues before the CDR3 terminus, with the missing tail filled in from the germline J gene. The genes are TRBV30 and TRBJ2-7; 10 bases are a match to TRBD2. Trimming took 0 bases from V and 6 from J; bases not matched to a gene: 8. Germline V gives CDR1 GTSNPN, CDR2 SVGIG (reference sequence). The CDR3 loop spans 15 amino acids. The DNA read from the CDR3 is TGTGCCTGGAGTGTTTTAGTAGCGGGAGGCGGCGAG. This encodes CAWSVLVAGGGE. The CDR3 as a whole reads CAWSVLVAGGGEQYF.

In this sample, this clone turned up many times. CDR3 DNA, as far as it was read: TGTGCCAGCAGAACCACAGCGAACACTGAA. Protein product: CASRTTANTE. The entire CDR3 reads CASRTTANTEAFF. The genes are TRBV2 and TRBJ1-1; no firm D call. The CDR3 extends 3 residues past the end of the read, so its final part is completed from the germline J gene. The germline V and J ends were trimmed by 6 bases and 1 base, with 9 bases remaining between them. Per the germline V gene, CDR1 is SNHLY and CDR2 is FYNNEI. This CDR3 spans 13 amino acids.